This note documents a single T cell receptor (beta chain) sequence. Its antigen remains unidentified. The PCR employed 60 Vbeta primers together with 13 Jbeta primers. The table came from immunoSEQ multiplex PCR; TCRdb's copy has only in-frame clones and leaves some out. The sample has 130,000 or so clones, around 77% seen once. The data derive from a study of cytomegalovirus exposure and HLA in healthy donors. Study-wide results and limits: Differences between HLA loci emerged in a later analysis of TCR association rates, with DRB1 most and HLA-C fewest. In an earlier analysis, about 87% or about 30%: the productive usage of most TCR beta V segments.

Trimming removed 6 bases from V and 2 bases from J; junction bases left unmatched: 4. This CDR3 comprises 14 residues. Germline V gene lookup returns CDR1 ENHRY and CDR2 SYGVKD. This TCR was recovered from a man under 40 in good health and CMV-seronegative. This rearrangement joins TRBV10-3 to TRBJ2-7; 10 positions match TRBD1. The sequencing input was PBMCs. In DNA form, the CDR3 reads TGTGCCATCAGCACCGGGACAGGGGCCTACGAGCAGTACTTC. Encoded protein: CAISTGTGAYEQYF.